Given below is one T cell receptor beta chain in context. Its antigen remains unknown. Clones were read by immunoSEQ multiplex PCR, and TCRdb kept only the in-frame ones, dropping some. The table includes 87,000 or so clones, 90% to 95% detected once. The data derive from a study of siplizumab effects on memory and regulatory T cells. Trimming removed 1 base from V and 8 bases from J, with 2 bases in between. This CDR3 spans 11 amino acids. The germline V gene has CDR1 MGHRA and CDR2 YSYEKL. Study findings and constraints: The mapping of alloreactive clones to unstimulated subsets covered only a minor fraction of them. The average Treg-derived proportion among mappable alloreactive CD4+ clones was roughly 70% with siplizumab versus about 28% in controls.

The sequence came from a human donor in good health. Input material: non-Treg CD4+ T cells sorted from blood. The rearrangement links TRBV4-1 to TRBJ1-4; D unresolved. The CDR3 loop is CASSQAEKLFF. CDR3 bases: TGCGCCAGCAGCCAAGCGGAAAAACTGTTTTTT.